A selection of T cell receptor beta chains follows, all from one sample in a study of cytomegalovirus exposure and HLA in healthy donors. Sequencing was performed with immunoSEQ multiplex PCR; in TCRdb, only in-frame clones are kept and a portion is missing. Of some 130,000 clones in the sample, approximately 60% were seen once. The sequenced sample consisted of PBMCs. All receptors come from a human donor in good health. CDR3s include the opening cysteine and the closing phenylalanine or tryptophan.

V	J	CDR3
TRBV29-1	TRBJ2-7	CSVGTREYEQYF
TRBV15	TRBJ2-7	CATGRDPYEQYF
TRBV7-3	TRBJ2-1	CASSLTVAGNEQFF
TRBV13	TRBJ2-7	CASRQGQGLYF
TRBV6-5	TRBJ2-3	CASSYGQAVTDTQYF
TRBV10-3	TRBJ2-1	CAISDRTGSNEQFF
TRBV27	TRBJ2-7	CASSRFYEQYF
TRBV7-3	TRBJ2-1	CASSSNPIPGLAGYNEQFF
TRBV29-1	TRBJ2-1	CSVDGDFLGNEQFF
TRBV7-3	TRBJ2-6	CASSPMGDRFSSGANVLTF
TRBV9	TRBJ2-3	CASSPMGDTDTQYF
TRBV21-1	TRBJ2-2	CASSKNGWAGLGVGELFF
TRBV11-3	TRBJ2-1	CASSLDSTLTEQFF
TRBV25-1	TRBJ1-6	CATQELLNSPLHF
TRBV11-2	TRBJ1-5	CASSPHEGDQPQHF
TRBV10-3	TRBJ2-5	CAISESLAGAGGETQYF
TRBV5-1	TRBJ1-1	CASSLTMNTEAFF
TRBV18	TRBJ1-5	CASSTDRANQPQHF
TRBV9	TRBJ2-7	CASSVGPESSYEQYF
TRBV14	TRBJ2-2	CASSQVDGLSNTGELFF
TRBV30	TRBJ1-6	CAWRERPYNSPLHF
TRBV6-5	TRBJ1-5	CASRMTGGVGQPQNF
TRBV7-9	TRBJ2-1	CASSLGSYNEQFF
TRBV9	TRBJ2-1	CASSARGSGEQFF
TRBV11-3	TRBJ2-7	CASRGTGRPYEQYF
TRBV4-3	TRBJ2-2	CASSQGLAGAGELFF
TRBV5-1	TRBJ2-1	CASSQGQPYNEQFF
TRBV9	TRBJ2-3	CASSVRWTSGSADTQYF
TRBV9	TRBJ2-2	CASSVGQGANTGELFF
TRBV5-1	TRBJ1-5	CASSWGQPNQPQHF
TRBV28	TRBJ2-7	CASSRDTKYEQYF
TRBV5-1	TRBJ2-1	CASWGLNEQFF
TRBV28	TRBJ1-5	CASSPGTEFKPQHF
TRBV6-1	TRBJ1-2	CASSADRGSGGYTF
TRBV7-9	TRBJ2-7	CASSPTYTESEQYF
TRBV7-9	TRBJ1-1	CASSLAGAMVTEAFF
TRBV28	TRBJ1-1	CASSGTEKFEAFF
TRBV7-9	TRBJ2-5	CASSLATSGQETQYF
TRBV2	TRBJ2-5	CASSYSQETQYF
TRBV6-1	TRBJ2-5	CASSEGGGQETQYF
TRBV4-1	TRBJ2-1	CASSQDTSGTYNEQFF